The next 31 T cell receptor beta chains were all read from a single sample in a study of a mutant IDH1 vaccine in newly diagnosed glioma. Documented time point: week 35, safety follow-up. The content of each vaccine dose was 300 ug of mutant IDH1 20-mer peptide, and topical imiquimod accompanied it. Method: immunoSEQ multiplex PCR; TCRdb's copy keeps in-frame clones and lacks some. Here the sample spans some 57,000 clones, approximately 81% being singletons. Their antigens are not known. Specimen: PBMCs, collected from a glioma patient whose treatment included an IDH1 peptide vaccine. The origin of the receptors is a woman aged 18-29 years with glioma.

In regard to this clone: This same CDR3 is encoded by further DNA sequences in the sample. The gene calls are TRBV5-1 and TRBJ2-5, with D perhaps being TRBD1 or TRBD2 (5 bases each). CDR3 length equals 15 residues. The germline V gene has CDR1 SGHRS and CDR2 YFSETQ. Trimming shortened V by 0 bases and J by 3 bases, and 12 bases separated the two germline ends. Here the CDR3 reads CASSLAGTEKETQYF. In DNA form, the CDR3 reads TGCGCCAGCAGCTTGGCCGGGACGGAAAAAGAGACCCAGTACTTC.

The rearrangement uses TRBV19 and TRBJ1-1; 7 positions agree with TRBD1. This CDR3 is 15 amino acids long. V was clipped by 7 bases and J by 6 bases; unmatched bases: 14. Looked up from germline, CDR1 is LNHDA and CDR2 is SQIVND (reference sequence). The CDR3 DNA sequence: TGTGCCAGTACCAAGACAGGGAGGAGTCTTGCTGAAGCTTTCTTT. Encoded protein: CASTKTGRSLAEAFF.

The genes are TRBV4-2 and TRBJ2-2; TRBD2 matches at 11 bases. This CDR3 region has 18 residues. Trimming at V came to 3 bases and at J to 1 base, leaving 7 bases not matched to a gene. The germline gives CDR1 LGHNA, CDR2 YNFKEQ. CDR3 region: CASSHPSLAGENTGELFF. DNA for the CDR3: TGTGCCAGCAGCCATCCGTCACTAGCGGGGGAGAACACCGGGGAGCTGTTTTTT.

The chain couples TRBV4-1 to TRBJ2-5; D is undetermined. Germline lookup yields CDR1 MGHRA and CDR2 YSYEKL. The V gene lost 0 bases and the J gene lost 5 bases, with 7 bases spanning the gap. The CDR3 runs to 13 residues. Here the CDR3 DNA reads TGCGCCAGCAGCCAAGATGGTTGGGAGACCCAGTACTTC. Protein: CASSQDGWETQYF.

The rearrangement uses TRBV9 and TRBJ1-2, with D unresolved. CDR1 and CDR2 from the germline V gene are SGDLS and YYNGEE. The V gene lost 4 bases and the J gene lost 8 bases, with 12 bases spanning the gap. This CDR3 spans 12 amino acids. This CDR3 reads CASSSRTSGYTF. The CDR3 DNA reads TGTGCCAGCAGCTCTCGTACGAGCGGCTACACCTTC.

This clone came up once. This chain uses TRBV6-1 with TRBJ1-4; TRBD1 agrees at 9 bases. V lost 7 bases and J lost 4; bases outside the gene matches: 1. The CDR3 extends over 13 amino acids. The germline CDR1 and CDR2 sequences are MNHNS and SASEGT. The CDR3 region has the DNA TGTGCCAGCAAGGACAGGGGTAATGAAAAACTGTTTTTT. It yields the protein CASKDRGNEKLFF.

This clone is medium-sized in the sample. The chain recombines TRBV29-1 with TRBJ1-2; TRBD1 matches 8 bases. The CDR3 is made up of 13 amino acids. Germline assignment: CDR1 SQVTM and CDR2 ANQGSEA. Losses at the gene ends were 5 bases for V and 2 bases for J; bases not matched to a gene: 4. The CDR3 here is CSVTTGDNYGYTF. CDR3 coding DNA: TGCAGCGTTACGACAGGGGACAACTATGGCTACACCTTC. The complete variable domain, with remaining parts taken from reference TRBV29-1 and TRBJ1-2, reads SAVISQKPSRDICQRGTSLTIQCQVDSQVTMMFWYRQQPGQSLTLIATANQGSEATYESGFVIDKFPISRPNLTFSTLTVSNMSPEDSSIYLCSVTTGDNYGYTFGSGTRLTVV.

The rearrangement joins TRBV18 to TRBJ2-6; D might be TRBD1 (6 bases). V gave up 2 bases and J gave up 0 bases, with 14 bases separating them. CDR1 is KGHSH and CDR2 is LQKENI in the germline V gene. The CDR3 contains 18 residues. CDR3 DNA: TGTGCCAGCTCACCAACCGGGACATTTAGCTCTGGGGCCAACGTCCTGACTTTC. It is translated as CASSPTGTFSSGANVLTF. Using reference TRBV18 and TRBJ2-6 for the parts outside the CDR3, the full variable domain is NAGVMQNPRHLVRRRGQEARLRCSPMKGHSHVYWYRQLPEEGLKFMVYLQKENIIDESGMPKERFSAEFPKEGPSILRIQQVVRGDSAAYFCASSPTGTFSSGANVLTFGAGSRLTVL.

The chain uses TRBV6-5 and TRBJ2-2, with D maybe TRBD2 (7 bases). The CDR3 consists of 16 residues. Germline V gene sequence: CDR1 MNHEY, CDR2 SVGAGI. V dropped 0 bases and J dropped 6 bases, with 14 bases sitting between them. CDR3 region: CASSYSTWEGAGELFF. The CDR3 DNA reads TGTGCCAGCAGTTACTCGACGTGGGAGGGGGCCGGGGAGCTGTTTTTT.

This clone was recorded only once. The CDR3 DNA sequence: TGTGCCAGCAGTTTACGGAACGGCAATCAGCCCCAGCATTTT. Amino acids: CASSLRNGNQPQHF. This chain joins TRBV28 and TRBJ1-5, with unresolved D. CDR3 length equals 14 residues. The V and J ends lost 2 bases and 2 bases respectively, with 7 bases between them. The germline V gene encodes CDR1 MDHEN and CDR2 SYDVKM.

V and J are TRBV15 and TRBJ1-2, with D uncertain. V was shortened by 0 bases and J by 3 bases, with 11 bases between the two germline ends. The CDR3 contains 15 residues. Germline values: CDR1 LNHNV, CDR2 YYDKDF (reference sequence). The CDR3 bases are TGTGCCACCAGCAGAGAAGGGAACAGTTACTATGGCTACACCTTC. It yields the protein CATSREGNSYYGYTF.

CDR3 coding DNA: TGCGCCAGCAGCCTAGGGACGGCGAACACTGAAGCTTTCTTT. Translation: CASSLGTANTEAFF. The rearrangement joins TRBV5-1 to TRBJ1-1, with a weak D call TRBD1 (5 bases). This CDR3 has 14 amino acids. With 4 bases removed from V and 1 base from J, the gap between germline ends came to 11 bases. Germline-derived CDR1 and CDR2 are SGHRS and YFSETQ.

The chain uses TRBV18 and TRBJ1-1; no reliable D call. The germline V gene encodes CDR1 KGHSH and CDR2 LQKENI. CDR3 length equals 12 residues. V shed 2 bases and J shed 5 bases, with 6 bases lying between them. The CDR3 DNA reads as TGTGCCAGCTCACCAGCCGGGACTGAAGCTTTCTTT. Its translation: CASSPAGTEAFF.

In nucleotides, the CDR3 is TGCAGCGCGGGAGGGACCGGCCTGAACACTGAAGCTTTCTTT. Encoded protein: CSAGGTGLNTEAFF. This chain links TRBV29-1 with TRBJ1-1; the D gene is possibly TRBD1 (5 bases). The germline V gene encodes CDR1 SQVTM and CDR2 ANQGSEA. The ends were cut back, 7 bases at V and 0 bases at J, with 15 bases in the middle. The CDR3 runs 14 residues.

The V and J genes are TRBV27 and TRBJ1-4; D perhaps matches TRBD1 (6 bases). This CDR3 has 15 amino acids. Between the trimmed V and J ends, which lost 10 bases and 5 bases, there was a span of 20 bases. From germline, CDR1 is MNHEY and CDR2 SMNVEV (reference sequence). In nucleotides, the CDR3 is TGTGCCACCGCTCCACCGGGACAAGGAAATGAAAAACTGTTTTTT. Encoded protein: CATAPPGQGNEKLFF.

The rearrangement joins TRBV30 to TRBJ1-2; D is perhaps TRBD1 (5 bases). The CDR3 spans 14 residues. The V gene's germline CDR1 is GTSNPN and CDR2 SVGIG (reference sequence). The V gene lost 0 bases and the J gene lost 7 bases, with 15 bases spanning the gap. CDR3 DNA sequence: TGTGCCTGGAGTGTACAGGCAGGGTCTGTTGGCTACACCTTC. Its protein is CAWSVQAGSVGYTF. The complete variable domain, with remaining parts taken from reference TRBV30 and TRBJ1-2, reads SQTIHQWPATLVQPVGSPLSLECTVEGTSNPNLYWYRQAAGRGLQLLFYSVGIGQISSEVPQNLSASRPQDRQFILSSKKLLLSDSGFYLCAWSVQAGSVGYTFGSGTRLTVV.

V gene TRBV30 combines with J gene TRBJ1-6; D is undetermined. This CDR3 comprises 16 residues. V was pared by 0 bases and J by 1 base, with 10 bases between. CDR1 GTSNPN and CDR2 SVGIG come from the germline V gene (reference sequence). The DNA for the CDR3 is TGTGCCTGGAGTGTACGACCGCGTTCCTATAATTCACCCCTCCACTTT. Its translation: CAWSVRPRSYNSPLHF.

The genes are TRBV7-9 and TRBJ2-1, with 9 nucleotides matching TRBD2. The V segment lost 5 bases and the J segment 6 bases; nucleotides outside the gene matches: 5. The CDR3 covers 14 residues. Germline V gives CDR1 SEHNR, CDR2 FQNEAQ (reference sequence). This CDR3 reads CASSLAGGANEQFF. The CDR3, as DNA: TGTGCCAGCAGCCTCGCGGGGGGGGCCAATGAGCAGTTCTTC. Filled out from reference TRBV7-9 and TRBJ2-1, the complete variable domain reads DTGVSQNPRHKITKRGQNVTFRCDPISEHNRLYWYRQTLGQGPEFLTYFQNEAQLEKSRLLSDRFSAERPKGSFSTLEIQRTEQGDSAMYLCASSLAGGANEQFFGPGTRLTVL.

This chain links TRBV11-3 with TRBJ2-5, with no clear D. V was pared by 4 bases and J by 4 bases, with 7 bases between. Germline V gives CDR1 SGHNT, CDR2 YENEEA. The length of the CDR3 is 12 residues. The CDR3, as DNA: TGTGCCAGCAGCTCGCCGGCAGAGACCCAGTACTTC. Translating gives CASSSPAETQYF.

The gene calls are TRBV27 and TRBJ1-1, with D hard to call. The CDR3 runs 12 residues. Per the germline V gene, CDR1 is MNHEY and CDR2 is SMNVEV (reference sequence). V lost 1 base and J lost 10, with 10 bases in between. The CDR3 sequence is CASSLLGRRAFF. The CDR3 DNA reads TGTGCCAGCAGTTTATTGGGAAGGAGAGCTTTCTTT.

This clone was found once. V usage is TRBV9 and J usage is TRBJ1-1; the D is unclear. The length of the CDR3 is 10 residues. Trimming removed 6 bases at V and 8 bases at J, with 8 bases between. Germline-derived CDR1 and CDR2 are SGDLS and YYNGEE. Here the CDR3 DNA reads TGTGCCAGCATTCCACTCGAAGCTTTCTTT. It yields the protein CASIPLEAFF.

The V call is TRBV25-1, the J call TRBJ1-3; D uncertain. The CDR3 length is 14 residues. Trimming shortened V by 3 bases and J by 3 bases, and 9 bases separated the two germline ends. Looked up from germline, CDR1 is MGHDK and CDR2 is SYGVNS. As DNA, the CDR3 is TGTGCCAGCAGTGATGCTGGGAATGGAAACACCATATATTTT. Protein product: CASSDAGNGNTIYF.

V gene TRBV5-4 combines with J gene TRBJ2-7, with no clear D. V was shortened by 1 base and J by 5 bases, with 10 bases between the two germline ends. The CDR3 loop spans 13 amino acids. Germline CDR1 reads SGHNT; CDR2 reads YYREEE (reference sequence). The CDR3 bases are TGTGCCAGCAGCTTGCGCCGTCAAGACGAGCAGTACTTC. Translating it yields CASSLRRQDEQYF. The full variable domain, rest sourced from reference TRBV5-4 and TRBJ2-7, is ETGVTQSPTHLIKTRGQQVTLRCSSQSGHNTVSWYQQALGQGPQFIFQYYREEENGRGNFPPRFSGLQFPNYSSELNVNALELDDSALYLCASSLRRQDEQYFGPGTRLTVT.

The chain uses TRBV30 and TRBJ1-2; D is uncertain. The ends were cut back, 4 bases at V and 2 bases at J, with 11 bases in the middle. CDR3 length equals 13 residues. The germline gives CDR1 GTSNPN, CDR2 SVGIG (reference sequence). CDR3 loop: CAWNPAGNYGYTF. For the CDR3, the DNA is TGTGCCTGGAACCCGGCTGGGAACTATGGCTACACCTTC. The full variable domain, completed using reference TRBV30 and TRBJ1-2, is SQTIHQWPATLVQPVGSPLSLECTVEGTSNPNLYWYRQAAGRGLQLLFYSVGIGQISSEVPQNLSASRPQDRQFILSSKKLLLSDSGFYLCAWNPAGNYGYTFGSGTRLTVV.

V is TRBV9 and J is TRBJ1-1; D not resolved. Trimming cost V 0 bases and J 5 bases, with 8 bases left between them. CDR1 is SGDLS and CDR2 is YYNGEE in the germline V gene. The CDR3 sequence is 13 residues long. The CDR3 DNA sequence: TGTGCCAGCAGCGTAGAACCCCTGACTGAAGCTTTCTTT. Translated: CASSVEPLTEAFF. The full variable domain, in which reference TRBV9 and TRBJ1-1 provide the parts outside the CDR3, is DSGVTQTPKHLITATGQRVTLRCSPRSGDLSVYWYQQSLDQGLQFLIQYYNGEERAKGNILERFSAQQFPDLHSELNLSSLELGDSALYFCASSVEPLTEAFFGQGTRLTVV.

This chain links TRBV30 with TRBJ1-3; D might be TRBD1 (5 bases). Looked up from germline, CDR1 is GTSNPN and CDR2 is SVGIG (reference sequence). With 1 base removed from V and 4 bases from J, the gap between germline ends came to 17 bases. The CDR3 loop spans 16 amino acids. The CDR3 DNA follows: TGTGCCTGGAGTGGATCAGGGTTTTCGGGAGGAAACACCATATATTTT. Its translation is CAWSGSGFSGGNTIYF.

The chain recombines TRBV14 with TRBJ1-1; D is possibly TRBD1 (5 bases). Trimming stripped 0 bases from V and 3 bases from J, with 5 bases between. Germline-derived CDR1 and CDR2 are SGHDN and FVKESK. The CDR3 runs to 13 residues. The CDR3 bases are TGTGCCAGCAGCCAAGAGGGGCACACTGAAGCTTTCTTT. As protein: CASSQEGHTEAFF.

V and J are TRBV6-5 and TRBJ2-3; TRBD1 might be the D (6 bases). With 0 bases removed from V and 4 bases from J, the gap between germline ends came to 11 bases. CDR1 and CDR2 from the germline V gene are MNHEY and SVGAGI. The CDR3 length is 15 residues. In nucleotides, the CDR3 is TGTGCCAGCAGTTACTCGAACAGGGTGGCAGATACGCAGTATTTT. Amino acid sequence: CASSYSNRVADTQYF.

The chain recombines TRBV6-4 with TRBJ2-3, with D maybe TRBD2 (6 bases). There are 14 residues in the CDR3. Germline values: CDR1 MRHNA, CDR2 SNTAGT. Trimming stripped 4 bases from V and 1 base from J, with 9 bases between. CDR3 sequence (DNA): TGTGCCAGCAGTGCTGGCGGGGGCACAGATACGCAGTATTTT. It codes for CASSAGGGTDTQYF.

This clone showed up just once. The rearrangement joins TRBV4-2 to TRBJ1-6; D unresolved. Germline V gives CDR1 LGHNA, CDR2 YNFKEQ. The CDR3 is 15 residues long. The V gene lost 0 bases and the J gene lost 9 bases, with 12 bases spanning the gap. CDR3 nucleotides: TGTGCCAGCAGCCAAGAACTTTCCAGCCCTTCACCCCTCCACTTT. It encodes CASSQELSSPSPLHF.

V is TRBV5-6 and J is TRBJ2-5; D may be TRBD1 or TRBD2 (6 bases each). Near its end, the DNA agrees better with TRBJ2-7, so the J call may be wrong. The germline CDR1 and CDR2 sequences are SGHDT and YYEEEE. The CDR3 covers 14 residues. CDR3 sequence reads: CASRVSGATYEQYF. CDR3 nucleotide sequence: TGTGCCAGCCGAGTATCGGGGGCGACCTACGAGCAGTACTTC.